This is a list of T cell receptor beta chains from one sample in a study of cytomegalovirus exposure and HLA in healthy donors. Repertoires were generated with immunoSEQ multiplex PCR, while TCRdb's copy carries only in-frame clones and drops some. The table shows 70,000 to 85,000 clones, with 62% occurring only once. Sequencing was done on a sample of PBMCs. Receptor source: a male donor in good health and CMV-seropositive. CDR3s include the opening cysteine and the closing phenylalanine or tryptophan. A D gene is named only where the DNA matches it firmly. Only part of the rows carry a size: once, few, many, or a class if the clone is expanded.

D	size	V	J	DNA	CDR3
.	.	TRBV7-3	TRBJ2-2	TGTGCCAGCAGCCCAGGACAGACCAACACCGGGGAGCTGTTTTTT	CASSPGQTNTGELFF
TRBD1	.	TRBV7-9	TRBJ1-1	TGTGCCAGCAGCCCCACCGGGACAGGGGTAACTGAAGCTTTCTTT	CASSPTGTGVTEAFF
.	.	TRBV28	TRBJ2-7	TGTGCCAGCAGTTCGACTTGGAACGAGCAGTACTTC	CASSSTWNEQYF
.	.	TRBV28	TRBJ1-2	TGTGCCAGCAGCAACGACAGCTATGGCTACACCTTC	CASSNDSYGYTF
.	few	TRBV4-1	TRBJ2-7	TGCGCCAGCAGCCAAGAAGGAGGCAGCCCCGTCTACGAGCAGTACTTC	CASSQEGGSPVYEQYF
.	.	TRBV5-4	TRBJ2-3	TGTGCCAGCAGCTTGAAGGGTGCGGGGTCCACAGATACGCAGTATTTT	CASSLKGAGSTDTQYF
TRBD1	.	TRBV6-5	TRBJ1-1	TGTGCCAGCCAGGGACAGGGGGCAGGGAACACTGAAGCTTTCTTT	CASQGQGAGNTEAFF
TRBD1	.	TRBV28	TRBJ1-1	TGTGCCAGCTGGGGACAGCTTAACACTGAAGCTTTCTTT	CASWGQLNTEAFF
.	few	TRBV2	TRBJ2-3	TGTGCCAGCCGATCTATCAGGGACACAGATACGCAGTATTTT	CASRSIRDTDTQYF
TRBD1	few	TRBV27	TRBJ2-3	TGTGCCAGCAGTAGCGGACAGGGGAGAATTGATACGCAGTATTTT	CASSSGQGRIDTQYF
.	.	TRBV5-1	TRBJ2-7	TGCGCCAGCAGCGTGGCCTTGGCTAGTGCCGAGCAGTACTTC	CASSVALASAEQYF
.	.	TRBV5-1	TRBJ1-2	TGCGCCAGCAGCTTGTTCAGGGTTTGGGATGGCTACACCTTC	CASSLFRVWDGYTF
TRBD2	.	TRBV13	TRBJ2-1	TGTGCCAGCAGCCAACCGGGGGGACTAGACTACAATGAGCAGTTCTTC	CASSQPGGLDYNEQFF
TRBD1	.	TRBV5-8	TRBJ1-5	TGTGCCAGCAGTTCCCACAGGGGGATCAATCAGCCCCAGCATTTT	CASSSHRGINQPQHF
TRBD2	.	TRBV28	TRBJ2-2	TGTGCCAGCAGTTTCACTAGCGGGGGGACTTCGAACACCGGGGAGCTGTTTTTT	CASSFTSGGTSNTGELFF
TRBD2	once	TRBV6-5	TRBJ2-7	TGTGCCAGCAATCTAGCGGCGAGCTCCTACGAGCAGTACTTC	CASNLAASSYEQYF
.	.	TRBV18	TRBJ2-2	TGTGCCAGCTCACCAACGATCCGGACACTTAACACCGGGGAGCTGTTTTTT	CASSPTIRTLNTGELFF
TRBD1	.	TRBV4-1	TRBJ1-6	TGCGCCAGCACGGAGACAGGGGGGATTTCACCCCTCCACTTT	CASTETGGISPLHF
.	.	TRBV11-3	TRBJ2-7	TGTGCCAGCAGCTTAGGGCAAGTCAACGAGCAGTACTTC	CASSLGQVNEQYF
.	few	TRBV7-2	TRBJ2-5	TGTGCCAGCAGCGACTCTAAGACCCAGTACTTC	CASSDSKTQYF
TRBD1	.	TRBV7-8	TRBJ1-5	TGTGCCAGCAGCTCCTCTCTTGCAGGGGGATGGCAGCCCCAGCATTTT	CASSSSLAGGWQPQHF
TRBD2	.	TRBV6-5	TRBJ2-7	TGTGCCAGCAGTTACCCTAGCGGAAGCTCCTACGAGCAGTACTTC	CASSYPSGSSYEQYF
.	.	TRBV30	TRBJ1-2	TGTGCCTGGATTCCGCCAGGGCGGGGAGAGACTAACTATGGCTACACCTTC	CAWIPPGRGETNYGYTF
.	few	TRBV6-4	TRBJ2-6	TGTGCCAGCAGTGAGCAGGGGGGCGCTGGGGCCAACGTCCTGACTTTC	CASSEQGGAGANVLTF
.	once	TRBV5-1	TRBJ2-4	TGCGCCAGCAGCTTAGAAGGAGACATTCAGTACTTC	CASSLEGDIQYF
TRBD1	.	TRBV6-5	TRBJ1-2	TGTGCCAGCAGTCCCGGAACAGGGGGGAGCAAGGGCTACACCTTC	CASSPGTGGSKGYTF
.	few	TRBV5-4	TRBJ1-4	TGTGCCAGCAGCCGAGCAGGCCCCGGGGATGAAAAACTGTTTTTT	CASSRAGPGDEKLFF
TRBD1	once	TRBV6-1	TRBJ1-1	TGTGCCAGTCTACAGGGGGTGGGGATGAACACTGAAGCTTTCTTT	CASLQGVGMNTEAFF
.	.	TRBV7-3	TRBJ2-7	TGTGCCAGCAGCCCGCAGGATCTGGGCGAGCAGTACTTC	CASSPQDLGEQYF
.	.	TRBV19	TRBJ1-2	TGTGCCAGTAGTATACCAGGGTCGAGGTATGGCTACACCTTC	CASSIPGSRYGYTF
.	.	TRBV30	TRBJ1-2	TGTGCCTGGAGTTACTCGAGATCTGGACAGCCCTACACCTTC	CAWSYSRSGQPYTF
.	few	TRBV30	TRBJ2-3	TGTGCCTGGAGTCTCCGAGGAGGTCTCGATACGCAGTATTTT	CAWSLRGGLDTQYF
.	.	TRBV6-5	TRBJ1-2	TGTGCCAGCAGGCCCGCCCGCTGGGGGGATGACGGCTACACCTTC	CASRPARWGDDGYTF
TRBD2	few	TRBV6-1	TRBJ2-7	TGTGCCAGCAGTGAGCTAGCGGGGGGCTCCTACGAGCAGTACTTC	CASSELAGGSYEQYF
TRBD1	.	TRBV29-1	TRBJ1-2	TGCAGCGTTGAAGATCCGGGCCGAACGGCAGGGGGCTATGGCTACACCTTC	CSVEDPGRTAGGYGYTF
TRBD1	.	TRBV7-9	TRBJ1-4	TGTGCCAGCAGCTTAGTGGGACAGACCGATGAAAAACTGTTTTTT	CASSLVGQTDEKLFF